These 9 T cell receptor beta chains were sequenced from one sample in a study of breast tumors, draining lymph nodes, adjacent tissues. Samples came from axillary lymph nodes draining the breast cancer. MiXCR, applied by TCRdb to the multiplex PCR reads, yields one record per CDR3 protein. Of about 180,000 distinct CDR3 sequences in the sample, around a third were seen once. Sequenced sample: axillary lymph node tissue. Receptor source: a female donor with breast cancer. Some clones in this sample may be carry-over from other donors' samples.

The table lists this clonotype with many counts. The rearrangement links TRBV7-6 to TRBJ2-7, with TRBD1 matching 11 bases. The V and J ends lost 5 bases and 6 bases, in that order; junction bases with no gene match: 6. The germline V gene encodes CDR1 SGHVS and CDR2 FNYEAQ. The CDR3 is 14 residues long. The chain's CDR3 is CASSPDRGRIEQYF. In nucleotides, the CDR3 is TGTGCCAGCAGCCCGGACAGGGGGCGGATCGAGCAGTACTTC. Full variable domain (missing parts from reference TRBV7-6 and TRBJ2-7): GAGVSQSPRYKVTKRGQDVALRCDPISGHVSLYWYRQALGQGPEFLTYFNYEAQQDKSGLPNDRFSAERPEGSISTLTIQRTEQRDSAMYRCASSPDRGRIEQYFGPGTRLTVT.

This clonotype was seen at least ten times. The chain carries TRBV7-2 and TRBJ2-2, with 7 bases matching TRBD2. Germline values: CDR1 SGHTA, CDR2 FQGNSA. The CDR3 is made up of 14 amino acids. Losses at the gene ends were 4 bases for V and 7 bases for J; bases not matched to a gene: 6. CDR3 sequence reads: CASSWGGGGGELFF. In nucleotides, the CDR3 is TGTGCCAGCAGCTGGGGGGGTGGAGGCGGGGAGCTGTTTTTT.

On this clonotype itself: This sequence may be a read error, since a much larger clone differs from it by one base. Written as DNA, the CDR3 is TGTGCCAGCAGCACCATGAGGACTAGGCCCGAGACCCCGTACTTC. It codes for CASSTMRTRPETPYF. The chain recombines TRBV9 with TRBJ2-5; 7 bases match TRBD2. From germline, CDR1 is SGDLS and CDR2 YYNGEE. This CDR3 spans 15 amino acids.

This clonotype was observed many times. The chain combines TRBV30 with TRBJ1-2, with D possibly matching TRBD1 (5 bases). Germline V gene sequence: CDR1 GTSNPN, CDR2 SVGIG (reference sequence). CDR3 length equals 12 residues. V was cut by 8 bases and J by 4 bases, with 14 bases left in between. The CDR3 bases are TGTGCCGCCCGGGGCAGACCCTATGGCTACACCTTC. Its translation is CAARGRPYGYTF.

This clonotype occurred many times. This chain uses TRBV6-5 with TRBJ1-3, with TRBD1 as a possible D gene (5 bases). Per germline, CDR1 MNHEY and CDR2 SVGAGI. V lost 4 bases, J lost 3 bases, and 13 bases lay in between. The CDR3 spans 15 residues. The chain's CDR3 is CASSSTDSGGNTIYF. The CDR3 bases are TGTGCCAGCAGTTCCACTGACAGTGGTGGAAACACCATATATTTT.

This clonotype has just one count. A much larger clone lies a single base off, so this may be a read error. The CDR3 end shows no conserved phenylalanine or tryptophan, and so a read error is likely. The genes are TRBV19 and TRBJ2-2; TRBD1 agrees at 10 bases. This CDR3 is 17 amino acids long. In germline, CDR1 is LNHDA, CDR2 SQIVND (reference sequence). Trimming at V came to 4 bases and at J to 5 bases, leaving 10 bases not matched to a gene. CDR3 nucleotide sequence: TGTGCCAGTAGTAACCCACCGGGACAGGGGCTGACCGGGGAGCTGTTTTCT. This gives the protein CASSNPPGQGLTGELFS.

This rearrangement joins TRBV24-1 to TRBJ2-5; TRBD2 might be the D (6 bases). CDR3 size: 19 residues. Germline CDR1 KGHDR, CDR2 SFDVKD. In DNA, the CDR3 is TGTCACAGTGAGCCTGGTCCCGTTCCCAAAGTGGAGGGCCGAGAGACCCAGTACTTC. Translation: CHSEPGPVPKVEGRETQYF.

The rearrangement joins TRBV6-2 or TRBV6-3 to TRBJ2-6; no firm D call. The CDR3 sequence is 17 residues long. With 8 bases removed from V and 0 bases from J, the gap between germline ends came to 17 bases. Germline loops: CDR1 MNHEY, CDR2 SVGEGT. The CDR3 DNA sequence: TGTGCCAGCCGAGGATCTAATCGGTTCTCTGGGGCCAACGTCCTGACTTTC. This sequence encodes CASRGSNRFSGANVLTF.

As concerns this clonotype: This clone may be a read error of a much larger clone one base away. This chain links TRBV5-6 with TRBJ2-7, with 13 positions matching TRBD2. Germline values: CDR1 SGHDT, CDR2 YYEEEE. This CDR3 has 16 amino acids. CDR3 sequence: CASSAITSGGAYEQYF. In DNA, the CDR3 is TGTGCCAGCAGCGCAATCACTAGCGGGGGGGCCTATGAGCAGTACTTC.